This T cell receptor (beta chain) emerged from a study of blood T cell repertoires in COVID-19. Study context: Sources were T cells, B-cell-depleted T cells, or PBMCs; the material itself was cDNA or gDNA.

Germline V CDR1 and CDR2: MNHEY, SVGEGT. Trimming stripped 4 bases from V and 2 bases from J, with 15 bases between. The CDR3 extends over 15 amino acids. Seattle enrolled patients during active infection and tracked them longitudinally. Per the study methods: Nucleated cell number was recorded as an estimate derived from reference gene primer amplification. The repertoire was sequenced with immunoSEQ multiplex PCR; TCRdb's copy has only in-frame clones and lacks some. Clone size and the V and J calls come from that table; the DNA yielded D and trimming. The table shows 150,000 to 200,000 clones, with about 90% occurring only once.

J is TRBJ2-7 and V is TRBV6-2 or TRBV6-3; perhaps TRBD1 as D (6 bases). The sample taken for sequencing was peripheral blood. The TCR was taken from a woman in her sixties or seventies with COVID-19, enrolled during active disease. This chain's CDR3 is CASSSQGAQTYEQYF. Here the CDR3 DNA reads TGTGCCAGCAGTTCACAGGGAGCCCAGACCTACGAGCAGTACTTC.